This TCR beta chain was profiled in a study of blood T cell repertoires in COVID-19 (dated by TCRdb to 2020 to 2021). Turning to the overall study: Collaborator samples came from the United States, Italy and Spain and covered acute and convalescent phases of COVID-19. The material from the prospective study consisted of cDNA or gDNA derived from T cells, B-cell-depleted T cells, or PBMCs. Deeply sampled blood TCRbeta repertoires from subjects exposed to, actively infected with, or recovered from COVID-19 were included in the dataset. The repertoires were made available in a free public database intended to serve as a resource for research on the immune response to SARS-CoV-2. The samples were drawn from the first 160 participants of the ongoing ImmuneRACE study and from over a thousand subjects provided by 6 global collaborators. The sample metadata nearly always contained a de-identified subject ID, COVID-19 status, age in years and sex. Where available, HLA class I and class II types were taken from metadata supplied by the sample provider and were not determined by assay-based typing. General findings and caveats noted by the study authors: How much clinical and demographic metadata was included differed by source and by participant, and the metadata was provided uncurated.

Measured from the cysteine to the phenylalanine, the CDR3 is 15 residues long. The only DNA kept is the CDR3, 45 bases in frame from the first base. Reading the germline V gene gives CDR1 SGHAT and CDR2 FQNNGV. Trimming removed 3 bases from V and 7 bases from J, leaving 18 bases between the germline ends. Another Seattle source contributed samples from volunteer blood donors who had recovered from COVID-19. Collaborating institutions collected whole blood in K2EDTA tubes following their own protocols. For TCRbeta analysis, collaborators shipped samples as frozen whole blood, isolated PBMCs, or DNA extracted from either of those sample types. TCRbeta CDR3 regions were amplified from genomic DNA by means of the immunoSEQ Assay, a bias-controlled multiplex PCR. In the original analysis: The number of nucleated cells in each sample was estimated from the amplification of reference gene primers within the assay. Sequence reads were collapsed and filtered to measure the absolute abundance of every unique TCRbeta CDR3 rearrangement. For each sample, productive Simpson clonality was calculated by taking the square root of Simpson's diversity index across productive rearrangements. TCRdb mirrors the immuneACCESS table, restricted to in-frame sequences. Some clones are absent from its copies; in checked studies, under half trace to an unresolved V gene, and the reason for the others is unknown. Clone size and the V and J calls come from that table; the DNA yielded D and trimming. Within this sample are roughly 300,000 clones, with about nine tenths of them counted one time only. The ten largest make up over 1.2% of the sample.

In the case of this clone: The antigen it recognizes is unknown. No clone much larger than this one lies a single base away; base qualities are absent.

The chain is made from TRBV11-2 and TRBJ1-2; the D gene is perhaps TRBD1, from 5 matching bases. Sequencing was carried out using peripheral blood. The clonotype was recovered from a middle-aged woman who had recovered from COVID-19. The CDR3 reads as follows: CASSLALAGIRGYTF. DNA sequence: TGTGCCAGCAGCTTGGCCCTGGCAGGGATCCGTGGCTACACCTTC.